These 29 T cell receptor beta chains were all obtained from the same sample, sequenced in a study of STAT3 mutations in large granular lymphocyte leukemia. Notes on the study in general: In T-cell large granular lymphocyte leukemia, about half of patients showed multiple immunodominant subclonotypes.

TCRdb keeps only in-frame clones here, not all; method: immunoSEQ multiplex PCR. This repertoire shows 10,000 to 15,000 clones, 76% found once; its top ten account for approximately 47%. No cognate antigen is known for these TCRs. Input material: peripheral blood mononuclear cells. The source is a man aged 55 to 70 with T-cell large granular lymphocyte leukemia. Some clones in this sample may be carry-over from other donors' samples.

The chain is built from TRBV19 and TRBJ2-3; 11 bases are a match to TRBD2. This CDR3 region has 19 residues. Germline V gene sequence: CDR1 LNHDA, CDR2 SQIVND (reference sequence). The trim removed 7 bases at V and 0 bases at J, leaving 15 bases unmatched. CDR3 region: CASTGAGTSGSTSTDTQYF. The CDR3 nucleotides read TGTGCCAGTACAGGGGCCGGGACTAGCGGCTCTACTAGCACAGATACGCAGTATTTT. The full variable domain, its missing parts supplied by reference TRBV19 and TRBJ2-3, is DGGITQSPKYLFRKEGQNVTLSCEQNLNHDAMYWYRQDPGQGLRLIYYSQIVNDFQKGDIAEGYSVSREKKESFPLTVTSAQKNPTAFYLCASTGAGTSGSTSTDTQYFGPGTRLTVL.

The genes are TRBV30 and TRBJ1-2, with D unclear. The CDR3 contains 12 residues. Trimming cost V 4 bases and J 2 bases, with 8 bases left between them. Germline CDR1 is GTSNPN and CDR2 is SVGIG (reference sequence). This CDR3 reads CAWNPGNYGYTF. The CDR3, as DNA: TGTGCCTGGAATCCGGGAAACTATGGCTACACCTTC.

This clone has just a few counts. The DNA of the CDR3 is TGCAGCGTCGACGACAGGGTCTATGGCTACACCTTC. Its translation: CSVDDRVYGYTF. The chain has TRBV29-1 and TRBJ1-2, with TRBD1 matching 7 bases. V shed 6 bases and J 4 bases; nucleotides not matched to a gene: 5. The CDR3 runs to 12 residues. Germline assignment: CDR1 SQVTM and CDR2 ANQGSEA. Using reference TRBV29-1 and TRBJ1-2 for the parts outside the CDR3, the full variable domain is SAVISQKPSRDICQRGTSLTIQCQVDSQVTMMFWYRQQPGQSLTLIATANQGSEATYESGFVIDKFPISRPNLTFSTLTVSNMSPEDSSIYLCSVDDRVYGYTFGSGTRLTVV.

This clone came up a few times. This chain joins TRBV29-1 and TRBJ2-7; D perhaps matches TRBD1 (5 bases). V shed 5 bases and J shed 7 bases, with 15 bases lying between them. The CDR3 loop spans 12 amino acids. In germline, CDR1 is SQVTM, CDR2 ANQGSEA. CDR3 DNA sequence: TGCAGCGTTTCGACCGACAGCCATGAGCAGTACTTC. It is translated as CSVSTDSHEQYF.

CDR3 amino acids: CASKNRGSSTDTQYF. The CDR3 nucleotides read TGTGCCAGCAAGAATCGAGGGAGCAGCACAGATACGCAGTATTTT. V is TRBV6-5 and J is TRBJ2-3; tentative D call: TRBD2 (5 bases). The CDR3 has 15 residues. V lost 7 bases and J lost 0, with 14 bases in between. The germline CDR1 and CDR2 sequences are MNHEY and SVGAGI.

V and J are TRBV27 and TRBJ1-1; weak D call: TRBD1 (6 bases). CDR1 and CDR2 (germline): MNHEY, SMNVEV (reference sequence). The CDR3 length is 14 residues. Trimming took 2 bases from V and 11 from J, leaving 18 bases between them. The CDR3 spells CASSLSTGTTGAFF. CDR3 DNA sequence: TGTGCCAGCAGTTTAAGTACCGGGACAACAGGGGCTTTCTTT.

The V and J genes are TRBV27 and TRBJ2-5; D call uncertain. V shed 4 bases and J shed 1 base, with 4 bases lying between them. CDR1 MNHEY and CDR2 SMNVEV come from the germline V gene (reference sequence). This CDR3 spans 12 amino acids. The CDR3 region has the DNA TGTGCCAGCAGTTCGCGCCAAGAGACCCAGTACTTC. The encoded protein is CASSSRQETQYF.

CDR3 residues: CASSAPFGTSGIMDEQFF. The CDR3 DNA reads as TGTGCCAGTAGTGCCCCATTCGGGACTAGCGGGATAATGGATGAGCAGTTCTTC. V is TRBV19 and J is TRBJ2-1; 13 nucleotides line up with TRBD2. The CDR3 loop spans 18 amino acids. Trimming removed 5 bases from V and 8 bases from J; junction bases left unmatched: 15. Germline-derived CDR1 and CDR2 are LNHDA and SQIVND (reference sequence). Drawing the rest from reference TRBV19 and TRBJ2-1, the complete variable domain is DGGITQSPKYLFRKEGQNVTLSCEQNLNHDAMYWYRQDPGQGLRLIYYSQIVNDFQKGDIAEGYSVSREKKESFPLTVTSAQKNPTAFYLCASSAPFGTSGIMDEQFFGPGTRLTVL.

The V and J genes are TRBV5-4 and TRBJ1-2; a weak D match, TRBD1 (5 bases). This CDR3 is 13 amino acids long. Trimming pared 2 bases from V and 4 bases from J, leaving 9 bases between. Germline lookup yields CDR1 SGHNT and CDR2 YYREEE (reference sequence). CDR3: CASSFSGGYGYTF. The CDR3 bases are TGTGCCAGCAGCTTTTCTGGGGGCTATGGCTACACCTTC.

The chain has TRBV5-1 and TRBJ2-3; 9 positions agree with TRBD1. The CDR3 totals 14 residues. CDR1 and CDR2 (germline): SGHRS, YFSETQ. Unmatched junction bases numbered 8, after V lost 4 bases and J lost 8 bases. The CDR3 loop is CASSPGQGRTTQYF. The DNA for the CDR3 is TGCGCCAGCAGCCCTGGACAGGGGCGAACTACGCAGTATTTT.

CDR3 in amino acids: CASSVAEVANEQFF. CDR3 bases: TGTGCCAGCAGCGTAGCGGAAGTTGCCAATGAGCAGTTCTTC. The rearrangement joins TRBV9 to TRBJ2-1; D remains ambiguous. V was clipped by 0 bases and J by 6 bases, with 10 bases between them. CDR1 and CDR2 from the germline V gene are SGDLS and YYNGEE. The CDR3 runs to 14 residues.

This clone was observed a few times. The gene calls are TRBV19 and TRBJ1-5, with 7 positions matching TRBD1. Germline lookup yields CDR1 LNHDA and CDR2 SQIVND (reference sequence). CDR3 length: 14 residues. V shed 9 bases, J shed 3 bases, and the junction held 8 bases outside the gene matches. CDR3: CASRGQALNQPQHF. CDR3 sequence (DNA): TGTGCCAGCAGAGGACAGGCCCTCAATCAGCCCCAGCATTTT.

V gene TRBV29-1 combines with J gene TRBJ2-7; weak D call: TRBD2 (5 bases). V shed 1 base and J shed 0 bases, with 7 bases lying between them. Germline CDR1 is SQVTM and CDR2 is ANQGSEA. CDR3 size: 13 residues. The CDR3 coding sequence is TGCAGCGTTGAAGCGGGGAGCTCCTACGAGCAGTACTTC. Translated, it gives CSVEAGSSYEQYF.

V is TRBV5-6 and J is TRBJ1-5; TRBD1 matches at 10 bases. The CDR3 spans 15 residues. The ends lost 4 bases at V and 5 bases at J; junction bases unmatched: 6. CDR1 SGHDT and CDR2 YYEEEE come from the germline V gene. CDR3 coding DNA: TGTGCCAGCAGCAACAGACAGGGGGCTGATCAGCCCCAGCATTTT. Translating it yields CASSNRQGADQPQHF.

This chain links TRBV5-4 with TRBJ1-5; a weak D match, TRBD1 (6 bases). Looked up from germline, CDR1 is SGHNT and CDR2 is YYREEE (reference sequence). CDR3 length: 14 amino acids. V lost 3 bases to trimming and J lost 0 bases, with 7 bases between them. CDR3: CASSSQGSNQPQHF. The CDR3 DNA is TGTGCCAGCAGCTCACAGGGTAGCAATCAGCCCCAGCATTTT.

This chain uses TRBV6-6 with TRBJ1-1; D remains unclear. The CDR3 loop spans 12 amino acids. V lost 7 bases, J lost 2 bases, and 8 bases lay in between. The germline CDR1 and CDR2 sequences are MNHNY and SVGAGI (reference sequence). CDR3 in amino acids: CASNRVNTEAFF. CDR3 in DNA: TGTGCCAGCAATCGCGTAAACACTGAAGCTTTCTTT.

This clone has a handful of counts. The rearrangement links TRBV5-4 to TRBJ2-1, with no clear D. The CDR3 has 13 residues. Germline values: CDR1 SGHNT, CDR2 YYREEE (reference sequence). Trimming cost V 0 bases and J 7 bases, with 8 bases left between them. Here the CDR3 reads CASSLEWGNEQFF. CDR3 nucleotide sequence: TGTGCCAGCAGCTTGGAGTGGGGTAATGAGCAGTTCTTC.

V is TRBV30 and J is TRBJ2-1, with no clear D. Between the trimmed V and J ends, which lost 0 bases and 15 bases, there was a span of 12 bases. Germline V gene data show CDR1 as GTSNPN and CDR2 as SVGIG (reference sequence). The CDR3 is 11 residues long. CDR3 nucleotide sequence: TGTGCCTGGAGTGTACGGAGCTCCCGGTTCTTC. It is translated as CAWSVRSSRFF.

This chain connects TRBV5-1 to TRBJ1-4, with D unresolved. This CDR3 comprises 14 residues. The germline gives CDR1 SGHRS, CDR2 YFSETQ. Trimming left V 0 bases short and J 3 bases short, with 6 bases between. Here the CDR3 reads CASSLGTANEKLFF. CDR3 bases: TGCGCCAGCAGCTTGGGGACGGCTAATGAAAAACTGTTTTTT.

The chain has TRBV7-8 and TRBJ1-4; D perhaps matches TRBD1 (6 bases). V was clipped by 0 bases and J by 7 bases, with 15 bases between them. This CDR3 comprises 16 residues. Germline V gene lookup returns CDR1 SGHVS and CDR2 FQNEAQ. As DNA, the CDR3 is TGTGCCAGCAGCTTAGCGAATCGGGGACAAAGTGAAAAACTGTTTTTT. Protein sequence: CASSLANRGQSEKLFF. The whole variable domain, filled in from reference TRBV7-8 and TRBJ1-4, reads GAGVSQSPRYKVAKRGQDVALRCDPISGHVSLFWYQQALGQGPEFLTYFQNEAQLDKSGLPSDRFFAERPEGSVSTLKIQRTQQEDSAVYLCASSLANRGQSEKLFFGSGTQLSVL.

This chain joins TRBV18 and TRBJ1-1; D unclear. This CDR3 has 14 residues. The germline V gene encodes CDR1 KGHSH and CDR2 LQKENI. Trimming removed 0 bases from V and 1 base from J, with 6 bases in between. The CDR3 nucleotides read TGTGCCAGCTCACCACCCTTTGAGAACACTGAAGCTTTCTTT. This encodes CASSPPFENTEAFF. The variable domain in full, with the rest retrieved from reference TRBV18 and TRBJ1-1, is NAGVMQNPRHLVRRRGQEARLRCSPMKGHSHVYWYRQLPEEGLKFMVYLQKENIIDESGMPKERFSAEFPKEGPSILRIQQVVRGDSAAYFCASSPPFENTEAFFGQGTRLTVV.

The gene calls are TRBV18 and TRBJ2-2; 12 nucleotides line up with TRBD2. The trim removed 6 bases at V and 4 bases at J, leaving 6 bases unmatched. Germline assignment: CDR1 KGHSH and CDR2 LQKENI. The CDR3 runs to 16 residues. The CDR3 DNA sequence: TGTGCCAGCTCGCCTAGCGGGAGGGCCAGCACCGGGGAGCTGTTTTTT. Its protein is CASSPSGRASTGELFF. The full variable domain, in which reference TRBV18 and TRBJ2-2 provide the parts outside the CDR3, is NAGVMQNPRHLVRRRGQEARLRCSPMKGHSHVYWYRQLPEEGLKFMVYLQKENIIDESGMPKERFSAEFPKEGPSILRIQQVVRGDSAAYFCASSPSGRASTGELFFGEGSRLTVL.

J is TRBJ1-1 and V is TRBV19; D is perhaps TRBD1 (5 bases). V was clipped by 6 bases and J by 1 base, with 9 bases between them. Germline values: CDR1 LNHDA, CDR2 SQIVND (reference sequence). The CDR3 has 13 amino acids. The CDR3 protein is CASSATANTEAFF. CDR3 DNA: TGTGCCAGTAGCGCGACAGCGAACACTGAAGCTTTCTTT.

The chain has TRBV29-1 and TRBJ1-2; D uncertain. CDR3 length equals 13 residues. The V and J ends lost 5 bases and 1 base respectively, with 11 bases between them. The V gene's germline CDR1 is SQVTM and CDR2 ANQGSEA. CDR3 protein: CSVLEGNNYGYTF. The CDR3 region has the DNA TGCAGCGTTCTAGAAGGGAATAACTATGGCTACACCTTC.

V gene TRBV19 combines with J gene TRBJ2-6; 12 bases are shared with TRBD1. V trimming: 4 bases; J trimming: 2 bases; junction bases outside the gene matches: 6. The CDR3 is made up of 18 amino acids. CDR1 is LNHDA, CDR2 SQIVND, per germline (reference sequence). The CDR3 region is CASSTRGQGATGANVLTF. CDR3 nucleotide sequence: TGTGCCAGTAGTACCAGGGGACAGGGGGCGACTGGGGCCAACGTCCTGACTTTC.

This clone appeared once. The rearrangement links TRBV7-2 to TRBJ1-4, with 8 bases that match TRBD1. The germline CDR1 and CDR2 sequences are SGHTA and FQGNSA. V lost 8 bases, J lost 7 bases, and 6 bases stayed unmatched. This CDR3 has 13 amino acids. The CDR3 region has the DNA TGTGCCAGCGGGACAGGCCTCGGTGAAAAACTGTTTTTT. The encoded protein is CASGTGLGEKLFF. Filled out from reference TRBV7-2 and TRBJ1-4, the complete variable domain reads GAGVSQSPSNKVTEKGKDVELRCDPISGHTALYWYRQSLGQGLEFLIYFQGNSAPDKSGLPSDRFSAERTGGSVSTLTIQRTQQEDSAVYLCASGTGLGEKLFFGSGTQLSVL.

This clone was observed once. The genes are TRBV5-1 and TRBJ2-3, with D perhaps assigned TRBD1 or TRBD2 (5 bases each). The V end was cut by 0 bases, the J end by 0 bases, with 11 bases between. The CDR3 has 16 residues. Germline values: CDR1 SGHRS, CDR2 YFSETQ. CDR3 nucleotide sequence: TGCGCCAGCAGCTTGGCAGGGACGGATAGCACAGATACGCAGTATTTT. This codes for CASSLAGTDSTDTQYF.

V usage is TRBV9 and J usage is TRBJ2-1; tentatively, D is TRBD2 (5 bases). The length of the CDR3 is 12 residues. Germline lookup yields CDR1 SGDLS and CDR2 YYNGEE. Trimming pared 0 bases from V and 9 bases from J, leaving 7 bases between. The CDR3 nucleotides read TGTGCCAGCAGCGTAGACGGGGTTGAGCAGTTCTTC. Amino acids: CASSVDGVEQFF.

This sequence joins TRBV6-5 and TRBJ1-1, with D hard to call. Germline V gene lookup returns CDR1 MNHEY and CDR2 SVGAGI. The V end lost 4 bases, the J end lost 0 bases, and 9 bases lay between the germline ends. The CDR3 sequence is 14 residues long. The CDR3 region has the DNA TGTGCCAGCAGTTCTTATCTTTTGAACACTGAAGCTTTCTTT. It is translated as CASSSYLLNTEAFF.